Each of the 19 T cell receptor beta chains below was sequenced from the same sample in a study of cytomegalovirus exposure and HLA in healthy donors. Libraries were prepared by immunoSEQ multiplex PCR; TCRdb keeps only in-frame clonotypes and omits some of them. The sample contains roughly 50,000 clones, roughly nine tenths of which appear only once. Sequencing used PBMCs. Every receptor here comes from a man younger than 35 in good health and CMV-seronegative.

In this sample, this clone turned up a few times. J is TRBJ2-3 and V is TRBV5-4, with TRBD2 identical over 10 bases. Germline V gives CDR1 SGHNT, CDR2 YYREEE (reference sequence). CDR3 size: 15 residues. V lost 4 bases, J lost 1 base, and 3 bases stayed unmatched. The CDR3: CASSPGTSGTDTQYF. The CDR3 region has the DNA TGTGCCAGCAGCCCCGGGACTAGCGGCACAGATACGCAGTATTTT.

The rearrangement links TRBV29-1 to TRBJ2-7; tentatively, D is TRBD2 (6 bases). V was pared by 7 bases and J by 0 bases, with 13 bases between. This CDR3 region has 13 residues. Germline V gene lookup returns CDR1 SQVTM and CDR2 ANQGSEA. CDR3 sequence reads: CSEAGPSSYEQYF. CDR3 nucleotide sequence: TGCAGCGAAGCGGGTCCGAGCTCCTACGAGCAGTACTTC.

J is TRBJ2-3 and V is TRBV11-2; 7 bases match TRBD1. The CDR3 totals 16 residues. V gave up 3 bases and J gave up 0 bases; unmatched junction bases: 6. CDR1 and CDR2 from the germline V gene are SGHAT and FQNNGV. The CDR3 loop reads CASSFTGASSTDTQYF. CDR3 in DNA: TGTGCCAGCAGCTTTACAGGGGCTTCTAGCACAGATACGCAGTATTTT.

The V and J genes are TRBV27 and TRBJ2-7; D perhaps matches TRBD2 (6 bases). V was pared by 7 bases and J by 5 bases, with 21 bases between. Germline lookup yields CDR1 MNHEY and CDR2 SMNVEV (reference sequence). This CDR3 contains 15 residues. Here the CDR3 reads CASINRRLGRNEQYF. The CDR3 region has the DNA TGTGCCAGCATAAATAGGAGACTGGGGAGGAACGAGCAGTACTTC.

This chain uses TRBV4-1 with TRBJ2-7, with D maybe TRBD1 (6 bases). CDR1 and CDR2 (germline): MGHRA, YSYEKL. This CDR3 is 15 amino acids long. V lost 4 bases and J lost 2, with 15 bases in between. CDR3 sequence: CASSPRTAEAYEQYF. CDR3 nucleotide sequence: TGCGCCAGCAGCCCAAGGACAGCTGAAGCCTACGAGCAGTACTTC.

This clone turned up a few times. Mismatch with germline at one junction end may stem from a read error. The rearrangement links TRBV6-1 to TRBJ2-7; D possibly corresponds to TRBD1 (5 bases). Germline assignment: CDR1 MNHNS and CDR2 SASEGT. The CDR3 loop spans 12 amino acids. This chain's CDR3 is CASSEAGVQVGF. The CDR3 DNA is TGTGCCAGCAGTGAAGCAGGGGTCCAGGTCGGATTC.

The chain combines TRBV6-1 with TRBJ2-3, with TRBD1 matching over 7 bases. Trimming cost V 1 base and J 2 bases; bases outside gene matches: 3. CDR3 length: 15 residues. CDR1 is MNHNS, CDR2 SASEGT, per germline. For the CDR3, the DNA is TGTGCCAGCAGTGAAGGCCAGGGGGTCACAGATACGCAGTATTTT. Protein: CASSEGQGVTDTQYF.

The chain links TRBV28 to TRBJ2-1; 8 bases are shared with TRBD2. Germline CDR1 is MDHEN and CDR2 is SYDVKM. The CDR3 length is 13 residues. Losses at the gene ends were 7 bases for V and 10 bases for J; bases not matched to a gene: 9. The CDR3 loop is CASIRAGVEEQFF. The CDR3 DNA sequence: TGTGCCAGCATTCGAGCGGGAGTGGAGGAGCAGTTCTTC.

The genes are TRBV6-5 and TRBJ2-2; 8 bases fit TRBD1. Germline-derived CDR1 and CDR2 are MNHEY and SVGAGI. With V trimmed by 6 bases and J by 3 bases, 0 bases remained unmatched. CDR3 length: 13 residues. The CDR3 here is CASRTGDTGELFF. For the CDR3, the DNA is TGTGCCAGCAGGACAGGGGACACCGGGGAGCTGTTTTTT.

The chain joins TRBV6-5 to TRBJ1-5, with D unresolved. This CDR3 spans 14 amino acids. Deletions cut 8 bases from V and 2 bases from J, with 13 bases between. Germline CDR1 MNHEY, CDR2 SVGAGI. Here the CDR3 DNA reads TGTGCCAGCTCACGAGAGTTCGGCAATCAGCCCCAGCATTTT. Translating it yields CASSREFGNQPQHF.

The chain recombines TRBV6-6 with TRBJ1-1, with TRBD1 matching over 8 bases. The CDR3 extends over 16 amino acids. Per the germline V gene, CDR1 is MNHNY and CDR2 is SVGAGI (reference sequence). After removal of 0 bases from V and 6 bases from J, the junction contained 9 bases not matched to a gene. This CDR3 reads CASSYSTGTGAPEAFF. Written as DNA, the CDR3 is TGTGCCAGCAGTTACTCGACCGGGACAGGAGCCCCTGAAGCTTTCTTT.

The rearrangement joins TRBV7-2 to TRBJ2-2; D perhaps matches TRBD1 (6 bases). The CDR3 contains 15 residues. Germline V gives CDR1 SGHTA, CDR2 FQGNSA. V was shortened by 3 bases and J by 6 bases, with 14 bases between the two germline ends. The CDR3 loop reads CASSFAGARAGELFF. The CDR3 region has the DNA TGTGCCAGCAGCTTCGCAGGGGCAAGGGCCGGGGAGCTGTTTTTT.

The chain has TRBV6-1 and TRBJ2-7, with 8 nucleotides matching TRBD1. Per germline, CDR1 MNHNS and CDR2 SASEGT. The CDR3 runs to 13 residues. V dropped 6 bases and J dropped 2; count of bases not matched to a gene: 3. CDR3 nucleotides: TGTGCCAGCAGCCTCAGGGGGCCCTACGAGCAGTACTTC. This gives the protein CASSLRGPYEQYF.

V is TRBV6-5 and J is TRBJ1-3; perhaps TRBD1 as D (5 bases). This CDR3 contains 13 residues. Germline lookup yields CDR1 MNHEY and CDR2 SVGAGI. The V gene lost 0 bases and the J gene lost 5 bases, with 5 bases spanning the gap. For the CDR3, the DNA is TGTGCCAGCAGTTACTCGGGGCGAAACACCATATATTTT. Translating it yields CASSYSGRNTIYF.

The chain employs TRBV28 and TRBJ2-1, with D possibly matching TRBD2 (6 bases). The CDR3 length is 13 residues. Looked up from germline, CDR1 is MDHEN and CDR2 is SYDVKM. V gave up 10 bases and J gave up 2 bases, with 12 bases separating them. The DNA of the CDR3 is TGTGCCACCAGGACTATCACCTACAATGAGCAGTTCTTC. It is translated as CATRTITYNEQFF. The whole variable domain, filled in from reference TRBV28 and TRBJ2-1, reads DVKVTQSSRYLVKRTGEKVFLECVQDMDHENMFWYRQDPGLGLRLIYFSYDVKMKEKGDIPEGYSVSREKKERFSLILESASTNQTSMYLCATRTITYNEQFFGPGTRLTVL.

V is TRBV19 and J is TRBJ2-5, with 11 bases identical to TRBD2. The length of the CDR3 is 16 residues. CDR1 and CDR2 (germline): LNHDA, SQIVND (reference sequence). V was clipped by 5 bases and J by 2 bases; unmatched bases: 7. This CDR3 reads CASSSVAGGRQETQYF. The CDR3 DNA reads TGTGCCAGTAGTTCTGTAGCGGGAGGGCGGCAAGAGACCCAGTACTTC.

This clone has just a few counts. The CDR3 nucleotides are TGTGCCAGCAGTGCCTTGGGGGCCCACACAGATACGCAGTATTTT. As protein: CASSALGAHTDTQYF. The V call is TRBV6-1, the J call TRBJ2-3, with D possibly matching TRBD1 (6 bases). CDR1 is MNHNS, CDR2 SASEGT, per germline. The CDR3 has 15 residues. The germline V and J ends were trimmed by 4 bases and 2 bases, with 13 bases remaining between them.

This clone has just one count. The chain joins TRBV28 to TRBJ2-7; TRBD2 aligns across 8 bases. The CDR3 totals 12 residues. The trim removed 4 bases at V and 8 bases at J, leaving 4 bases unmatched. Germline CDR1 MDHEN, CDR2 SYDVKM. CDR3 coding DNA: TGTGCCAGCAGTTCGCGGACTAGCAAGCAGTACTTC. Its protein is CASSSRTSKQYF.

The V gene is TRBV28, the J gene TRBJ2-7, with 8 bases lining up with TRBD1. With 5 bases clipped from V and 4 bases from J, the junction kept 7 bases outside the gene matches. The CDR3 spans 14 residues. The germline CDR1 and CDR2 sequences are MDHEN and SYDVKM. CDR3 residues: CASSQTGAVYEQYF. DNA for the CDR3: TGTGCCAGCAGTCAGACAGGGGCGGTATACGAGCAGTACTTC.